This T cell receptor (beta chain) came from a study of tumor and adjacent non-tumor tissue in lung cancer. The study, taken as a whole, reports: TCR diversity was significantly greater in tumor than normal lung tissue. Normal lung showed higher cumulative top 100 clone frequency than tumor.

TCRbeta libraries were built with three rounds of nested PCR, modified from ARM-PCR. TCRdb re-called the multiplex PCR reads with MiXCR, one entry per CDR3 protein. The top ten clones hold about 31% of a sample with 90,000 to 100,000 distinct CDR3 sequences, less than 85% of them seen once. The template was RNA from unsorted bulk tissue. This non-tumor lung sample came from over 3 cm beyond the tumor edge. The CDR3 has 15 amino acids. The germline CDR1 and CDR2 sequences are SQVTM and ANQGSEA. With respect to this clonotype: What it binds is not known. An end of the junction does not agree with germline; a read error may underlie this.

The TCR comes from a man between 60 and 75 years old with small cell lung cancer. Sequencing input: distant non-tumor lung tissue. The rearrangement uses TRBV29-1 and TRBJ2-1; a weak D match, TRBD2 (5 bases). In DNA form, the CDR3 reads TGTAGCGTGGAACTAGTGGGAGTAGTAAGTAATGAGCAATTCTTC. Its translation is CSVELVGVVSNEQFF.